What follows are 8 T cell receptor beta chains derived from one specimen sequenced in a study of T cell clonality in common variable immunodeficiency. Profiled with immunoSEQ multiplex PCR; TCRdb holds only in-frame clones, not every one. This sample carries around 57,000 clones, none of them present only once. The specimen was peripheral blood mononuclear cells. The receptors come from a person aged 18 to 75 in good health.

Ten or more counts support this clone. Read sequence stops 3 residues before the CDR3 end, and the germline J gene provides the missing end. The J gene is TRBJ1-1, the V gene TRBV20-1; D is possibly TRBD1 (5 bases). Germline values: CDR1 DFQATT, CDR2 SNEGSKA (reference sequence). The CDR3 is 15 amino acids. Trimming cost V 6 bases and J 0 bases, with 17 bases left between them. The CDR3 DNA, read in part, is TGCAGTGCAGCCGACGGGAGAGGGGTGAACACTGAA. It codes for CSAADGRGVNTE. The full CDR3 is CSAADGRGVNTEAFF.

This clone was counted at least ten times. The DNA ends 3 residues before the CDR3 does, and the rest of the CDR3 is filled in from the germline J gene. The V gene is TRBV7-2, the J gene TRBJ2-2; D might be TRBD1 (5 bases). The germline CDR1 and CDR2 sequences are SGHTA and FQGNSA. Trimming left V 5 bases short and J 5 bases short, with 9 bases between. The CDR3 consists of 13 residues. CDR3 protein: CASSPTVTGELFF. The sequenced CDR3 bases are TGTGCCAGCAGCCCGACAGTTACCGGGGAG. The complete variable domain, with remaining parts taken from reference TRBV7-2 and TRBJ2-2, reads GAGVSQSPSNKVTEKGKDVELRCDPISGHTALYWYRQSLGQGLEFLIYFQGNSAPDKSGLPSDRFSAERTGGSVSTLTIQRTQQEDSAVYLCASSPTVTGELFFGEGSRLTVL.

This clone was counted at least ten times. The sequence runs out 3 residues before the end of the CDR3; the remainder is reconstructed from the germline J gene. The chain couples TRBV7-6 to TRBJ1-3, with 7 bases aligning to TRBD1. This CDR3 is built from 16 residues. The V gene end was trimmed by 3 bases and the J gene end by 4 bases; junction bases not matched to a gene: 9. Germline V lookup: CDR1 SGHVS, CDR2 FNYEAQ. The CDR3 bases that were read are TGTGCCAGCAGCTTCCTAGGGGGCCTCATCGGAAACACC. Translation gives CASSFLGGLIGNT. The CDR3 in full is CASSFLGGLIGNTIYF.

In its sample, this clone was seen many times. With the read ending 3 residues before the CDR3 end, the germline J gene is used to fill in that end. The chain employs TRBV6-2 or TRBV6-3 and TRBJ2-3; TRBD2 matches at 13 bases. The CDR3 has 15 residues. J lost 4 bases, V lost 6 bases, and 4 bases had no gene match. Germline loops: CDR1 MNHEY, CDR2 SVGEGT. The part of the CDR3 DNA that was read is TGTGCCAGCAGGCGAACTAGCGGGAGGGCAGATACG. It yields the protein CASRRTSGRADT. The full CDR3 protein reads CASRRTSGRADTQYF.

This clone was recorded many times. The read ends 3 residues before the CDR3 terminus; that terminus is restored from the germline J gene. The chain joins TRBV19 to TRBJ1-5; D perhaps matches TRBD1 (5 bases). This CDR3 spans 18 amino acids. Trimming removed 0 bases at V and 2 bases at J, with 17 bases between. From germline, CDR1 is LNHDA and CDR2 SQIVND (reference sequence). The CDR3 sequence: CASSIELSGRYGNQPQHF. Incomplete CDR3 DNA: TGTGCCAGTAGTATAGAATTGTCAGGGAGGTACGGCAATCAGCCC.

This clone was found many times. The read is 3 residues too short to cover the CDR3 end, so that end is filled in from the germline J gene. This chain links TRBV7-7 with TRBJ2-2; D is ambiguous. The germline gives CDR1 SSHAT, CDR2 FNYEAQ (reference sequence). The CDR3 extends over 13 amino acids. With 6 bases removed from V and 6 bases from J, the gap between germline ends came to 11 bases. This chain's CDR3 is CASRETVAGELFF. CDR3 bases read: TGTGCCAGCAGGGAAACAGTGGCCGGGGAG. Filled out from reference TRBV7-7 and TRBJ2-2, the complete variable domain reads GAGVSQSPRYKVTKRGQDVTLRCDPISSHATLYWYQQALGQGPEFLTYFNYEAQPDKSGLPSDRFSAERPEGSISTLTIQRTEQRDSAMYRCASRETVAGELFFGEGSRLTVL.

This clone was counted ten times or more. The read ends 3 residues shy of where the CDR3 ends; the end is completed using the germline J gene. V is TRBV7-8 and J is TRBJ1-1; D is unresolved. CDR1 and CDR2 from the germline V gene are SGHVS and FQNEAQ. The CDR3 sequence is 15 residues long. V lost 1 base and J lost 0, with 9 bases in between. The part of the CDR3 DNA that was read is TGTGCCAGCAGCTTAGGTAGGGTTGTGAACACTGAA. It specifies CASSLGRVVNTE. In full, the CDR3 is CASSLGRVVNTEAFF.

In this sample, this clone turned up many times. The observed sequence ends 3 residues before the CDR3 terminus, with the missing tail filled in from the germline J gene. The gene calls are TRBV13 and TRBJ2-2, with 15 bases matching TRBD2. Germline trimming cut 6 bases from V and 8 bases from J; bases unmatched to any gene: 7. Per the germline V gene, CDR1 is PRHDT and CDR2 is FYEKMQ (reference sequence). The CDR3 spans 16 residues. The CDR3 loop is CASRYGLAGGRGELFF. The DNA read from the CDR3 is TGTGCCAGCAGATACGGACTAGCGGGAGGGCGAGGGGAG. The whole variable domain, remainder taken from reference TRBV13 and TRBJ2-2, is AAGVIQSPRHLIKEKRETATLKCYPIPRHDTVYWYQQGPGQDPQFLISFYEKMQSDKGSIPDRFSAQQFSDYHSELNMSSLELGDSALYFCASRYGLAGGRGELFFGEGSRLTVL.